Following are 17 T cell receptor beta chains from one sample sequenced in a study of tumor-infiltrating lymphocytes in primary liver carcinoma. Priming with a constant-region primer yielded TCR beta cDNA from 500 ng total RNA. ARM-PCR was slightly modified, and three nested multiplex PCR rounds with it gave rise to the TCR beta libraries. The opening two PCR rounds, around 11 cycles each, paired TRBV1-TRBV30 forward primers with a C-beta reverse primer. TCRdb ran MiXCR on the multiplex PCR reads and lists one entry per CDR3 protein. The repertoire holds 100,000 or so distinct CDR3 sequences, 69% seen once, with 9.5% in the top ten. Starting material for RNA and DNA co-extraction consisted of roughly 19-31 mg of unsorted bulk tissue. The sequencing input was liver tumor tissue from sampling region 5. As for subset: tumor region T5, tumor centre. These receptor sequences come from a woman in her sixties with primary liver carcinoma and hepatitis B virus infection.

Concerning this clonotype: At one of its ends the junction is not consistent with the germline gene, which may arise from a read error. This chain connects TRBV10-3 to TRBJ1-2; perhaps TRBD1 as D (5 bases). The germline V gene encodes CDR1 ENHRY and CDR2 SYGVKD. The CDR3 is 12 amino acids. The CDR3 sequence: CVISESMGLHAF. The CDR3 nucleotides read TGTGTCATCAGTGAGTCGATGGGGCTCCACGCCTTC.

About this clonotype itself: This may be a read error: a much more frequent sequence differs by one nucleotide. The rearrangement uses TRBV10-2 and TRBJ2-5; 8 positions match TRBD2. After removal of 2 bases from V and 3 bases from J, the junction contained 11 bases not matched to a gene. The CDR3 runs 17 residues. Germline loops: CDR1 WSHSY, CDR2 SAAADI. The CDR3 spells CASSETILAEDKETQYF. CDR3 bases: TGCGCCAGCAGTGAGACGATACTAGCGGAAGACAAAGAGACCCAGTACTTC.

Notes on this clonotype: No conserved phenylalanine or tryptophan ends this CDR3, so it is likely a read error. The chain recombines TRBV5-4 with TRBJ2-4; the D gene is possibly TRBD1 (6 bases). Trimming pared 4 bases from V and 5 bases from J, leaving 13 bases between. The germline gives CDR1 SGHNT, CDR2 YYREEE (reference sequence). The length of the CDR3 is 14 residues. This chain's CDR3 is CASSPWTDQNIQYS. The CDR3 bases are TGTGCCAGCAGCCCGTGGACAGACCAAAACATTCAGTACTCC.

A word on this clonotype: Compared with germline, one end of the junction differs, possibly owing to a read error. This sequence joins TRBV11-1 and TRBJ2-7; D is perhaps TRBD2 (6 bases). The CDR3 runs 15 residues. Per germline, CDR1 SGHAT and CDR2 FQDESV (reference sequence). The CDR3 reads CPSSPRTAGLREQYF. CDR3 DNA sequence: TGTCCCAGCAGCCCTCGGACGGCAGGACTACGTGAGCAGTACTTC. Combining the CDR3 with reference TRBV11-1 and TRBJ2-7 gives the whole variable domain EAEVAQSPRYKITEKSQAVAFWCDPISGHATLYWYRQILGQGPELLVQFQDESVVDDSQLPKDRFSAERLKGVDSTLKIQPAELGDSAMYLCPSSPRTAGLREQYFGPGTRLTVT.

As regards this clonotype: The junction and the germline gene differ at one end; a read error may be behind it. The chain is built from TRBV11-2 and TRBJ1-1, with 8 bases matching TRBD1. Germline assignment: CDR1 SGHAT and CDR2 FQNNGV. This CDR3 contains 14 residues. The CDR3 sequence is CGSSFSTYRGRTFF. CDR3 nucleotide sequence: TGTGGCAGCAGCTTTAGCACCTACAGGGGGAGAACTTTCTTT.

Of note for this clonotype: One junction end does not reproduce the germline sequence, and a read error may be involved. V usage is TRBV11-2 and J usage is TRBJ1-1; no firm D call. This CDR3 has 14 amino acids. Germline CDR1 and CDR2: SGHAT and FQNNGV. The CDR3 bases are TGTGCCAGCAGCTTAGCGGGCAGGAGGGCTGAAGCTATCTTT. It translates to CASSLAGRRAEAIF.

Note on this clonotype: A much larger clone differs by one base, so this may be a read error. V is TRBV12-3 or TRBV12-4 and J is TRBJ2-2; TRBD1 agrees at 9 bases. V lost 4 bases, J lost 5 bases, and 8 bases stayed unmatched. This CDR3 has 16 residues. This chain's CDR3 is CASSSRDREWTGELFF. CDR3 bases: TGTGCCAGCAGTTCCCGGGACAGGGAATGGACCGGGGAGCTGTTTTTT.

A remark on this clonotype: The germline gene is not matched at one end of the junction; a read error may be the cause. This chain joins TRBV11-2 and TRBJ2-3; D is uncertain. The germline V gene has CDR1 SGHAT and CDR2 FQNNGV. The CDR3 consists of 14 residues. The CDR3 bases are TGTGCCAGCAGCGTAGACGTATGGTTGGATACGCAGTATTTT. It codes for CASSVDVWLDTQYF.

This chain uses TRBV7-8 with TRBJ2-3; 11 bases fit TRBD2. Germline lookup yields CDR1 SGHVS and CDR2 FQNEAQ. This CDR3 has 16 amino acids. The CDR3 DNA sequence: TGTGTAAGCAGCTGGGCCACGGGACTAGCGGAAGATACGCAGTATTTT. Encoded protein: CVSSWATGLAEDTQYF.

The chain is built from TRBV12-3 or TRBV12-4 and TRBJ1-3, with D hard to call. The length of the CDR3 is 14 residues. CDR3 protein: CTNSLRGARNTIYF. In nucleotides, the CDR3 is TGTACCAACAGTTTACGAGGTGCTCGAAACACCATATATTTT.

This clonotype was seen at least ten times. The chain combines TRBV5-1 with TRBJ2-5; D remains unclear. CDR3 size: 15 residues. Germline-derived CDR1 and CDR2 are SGHRS and YFSETQ. Trimming removed 0 bases at V and 5 bases at J, with 14 bases between. This CDR3 reads CASSLGSGPEETQYF. The CDR3 DNA reads TGCGCCAGCAGCTTGGGGTCCGGGCCAGAGGAGACCCAGTACTTC.

About this clonotype: The junction departs from the called germline gene at one end, perhaps through a read error. The chain joins TRBV6-1 to TRBJ1-5; no definite D call. This CDR3 region has 14 residues. From germline, CDR1 is MNHNS and CDR2 SASEGT. The CDR3 sequence is CVSIEIGEVQPQHF. CDR3 coding DNA: TGTGTCAGCATTGAAATCGGCGAGGTTCAGCCCCAGCATTTT.

The V gene is TRBV28, the J gene TRBJ1-1; TRBD1 aligns across 12 bases. V dropped 5 bases and J dropped 1; count of bases not matched to a gene: 11. There are 18 residues in the CDR3. The germline CDR1 and CDR2 sequences are MDHEN and SYDVKM. The DNA for the CDR3 is TGTGCCAGCAGTCCTGCCGGGACAGGGGGCGGAGGGAACACTGAAGCTTTCTTT. As protein: CASSPAGTGGGGNTEAFF.

About this clonotype itself: The junction departs from germline at one end; a sequencing error may be responsible. V is TRBV28 and J is TRBJ1-6, with D uncertain. Germline V gives CDR1 MDHEN, CDR2 SYDVKM. There are 15 residues in the CDR3. The CDR3 bases are TGTGCCGGCAGTTTATGGCATGGGCATAATTCACCCCTCCACTTT. Translation gives CAGSLWHGHNSPLHF.

The J gene is TRBJ2-7, the V gene TRBV7-8, with unresolved D. The germline gives CDR1 SGHVS, CDR2 FQNEAQ. The CDR3 sequence is 14 residues long. Trimming took off 2 bases at V and 2 bases at J, with 10 bases between the two ends. The CDR3 reads CASSLILSTYEQYF. As DNA, the CDR3 is TGTGCCAGCAGCTTAATTTTAAGCACCTACGAGCAGTACTTC.

This clonotype was counted a few times. Since no conserved phenylalanine or tryptophan closes the CDR3, a read error is the likely cause. Written as DNA, the CDR3 is TGCGCCAGTAGCTTCCAGACTAGCGGGATCTCCGGGGAGCTGTTTTCT. Translated, it gives CASSFQTSGISGELFS. V and J are TRBV5-1 and TRBJ2-2; 11 positions match TRBD2. The CDR3 extends over 16 amino acids. Germline V gene lookup returns CDR1 SGHRS and CDR2 YFSETQ.

This clonotype has a single count. One end of the junction fails to match germline, which may point to a read error. This rearrangement joins TRBV29-1 to TRBJ2-1, with 7 bases lining up with TRBD2. The V gene's germline CDR1 is SQVTM and CDR2 ANQGSEA. This CDR3 spans 15 amino acids. The CDR3 DNA reads as TGCAGCGTTGGGAGGTCTAGCGGAACGTACAATGAGCGGTTCTTT. Protein: CSVGRSSGTYNERFF.